A selection of T cell receptor beta chains follows, all from one sample in a study of T cells in Graves' hyperthyroidism and ophthalmopathy. MiXCR was run by TCRdb on the multiplex PCR reads, yielding one entry per CDR3 protein. The table includes 210,000 or so distinct CDR3 sequences, roughly 17% detected once. Sequenced sample: blood. These receptors were collected from a man between 50 and 59 years old with Graves' hyperthyroidism. Each CDR3 is given with its conserved first and last residue. D genes are given only for firm matches. Clone size, where shown, is once, few, many, or a class for clones that have expanded.

size: many; D: NA; V: TRBV3-1; J: TRBJ2-7; length: 13; CDR3: CASSRQGGDEQYF; DNA: TGTGCCAGCAGCCGACAAGGGGGAGACGAGCAGTACTTC
size: NA; D: TRBD1; V: TRBV28; J: TRBJ1-5; length: 14; CDR3: CASSLGQRNQPQHF; DNA: TGTGCCAGCAGCTTGGGACAGAGAAATCAGCCCCAGCATTTT
size: NA; D: TRBD2; V: TRBV7-3; J: TRBJ2-2; length: 13; CDR3: CASSQGLTGELFF; DNA: TGTGCCAGCAGCCAGGGACTAACCGGGGAGCTGTTTTTT
size: few; D: TRBD1; V: TRBV4-1; J: TRBJ1-1; length: 16; CDR3: CASSQDTGQLNTEAFF; DNA: TGCGCCAGCAGCCAAGACACGGGACAGCTCAACACTGAAGCTTTCTTT
size: many; D: TRBD2; V: TRBV6-2/TRBV6-3; J: TRBJ2-3; length: 16; CDR3: CASTPRDLAGIGTQYF; DNA: TGTGCCAGCACCCCACGGGACCTAGCGGGAATCGGTACGCAGTATTTT
size: NA; D: NA; V: TRBV7-2; J: TRBJ2-1; length: 16; CDR3: CASSLGYSPGDNEQFF; DNA: TGTGCCAGCAGCTTAGGATATAGTCCGGGGGACAATGAGCAGTTCTTC
size: NA; D: TRBD2; V: TRBV25-1; J: TRBJ2-3; length: 14; CDR3: CASEAGVGTDTQYF; DNA: TGTGCCAGTGAAGCGGGAGTAGGAACAGATACGCAGTATTTT
size: NA; D: TRBD1; V: TRBV15; J: TRBJ2-7; length: 13; CDR3: CATSRTGSYEQYF; DNA: TGTGCCACCAGCAGGACAGGGAGCTACGAGCAGTACTTC
size: NA; D: NA; V: TRBV28; J: TRBJ1-6; length: 16; CDR3: CASTSDGSVGNSPLHF; DNA: TGTGCCAGCACCTCGGATGGGAGCGTTGGTAATTCACCCCTCCACTTT
size: NA; D: NA; V: TRBV27; J: TRBJ1-2; length: 15; CDR3: CASREVGGTAYGYTF; DNA: TGTGCCAGCAGAGAGGTGGGGGGTACGGCCTATGGCTACACCTTC
size: many; D: NA; V: TRBV6-1; J: TRBJ1-1; length: 14; CDR3: CASSYLGVKTEAFF; DNA: TGTGCCAGCAGTTATTTGGGTGTAAAGACTGAAGCTTTCTTT
size: many; D: NA; V: TRBV3-2; J: TRBJ2-5; length: 18; CDR3: CASSGFGHHPTEGETQYF; DNA: TGTGCCAGCAGCGGATTTGGACACCACCCGACCGAGGGAGAGACCCAGTACTTC
size: few; D: TRBD2; V: TRBV20-1; J: TRBJ2-6; length: 17; CDR3: CSAPRTSGRAGANVLTF; DNA: TGCAGTGCTCCTCGGACTAGCGGGAGGGCTGGGGCCAACGTCCTGACTTTC
size: few; D: NA; V: TRBV10-3; J: TRBJ1-2; length: 18; CDR3: CAISESLTGAPPDYGYTF; DNA: TGTGCCATCAGTGAGTCCCTAACGGGGGCGCCCCCGGATTATGGCTACACCTTC
size: many; D: TRBD2; V: TRBV2; J: TRBJ2-7; length: 14; CDR3: CASSYSGSSYEQYF; DNA: TGTGCCAGCAGTTATAGCGGGAGTAGTTACGAGCAGTACTTC
size: few; D: TRBD2; V: TRBV20-1; J: TRBJ2-4; length: 15; CDR3: CSARDSGRRGNIQYF; DNA: TGCAGTGCTAGAGATAGCGGGAGGCGGGGAAACATTCAGTACTTC
size: NA; D: NA; V: TRBV30; J: TRBJ1-1; length: 12; CDR3: CAWKEGGTEAFF; DNA: TGTGCCTGGAAGGAGGGGGGGACTGAAGCTTTCTTT
size: many; D: TRBD1; V: TRBV18; J: TRBJ1-1; length: 17; CDR3: CASSPYGTGIGGTEAFF; DNA: TGTGCCAGCTCACCCTATGGGACAGGGATCGGAGGCACTGAAGCTTTCTTT
size: NA; D: TRBD1; V: TRBV20-1; J: TRBJ2-7; length: 13; CDR3: CSAPDRDGYEQYF; DNA: TGCAGTGCTCCTGACAGGGATGGTTACGAGCAGTACTTC
size: many; D: NA; V: TRBV12-3/TRBV12-4; J: TRBJ1-1; length: 11; CDR3: CASMRGTEAFF; DNA: TGTGCCAGCATGAGGGGTACTGAAGCTTTCTTT
size: NA; D: NA; V: TRBV15; J: TRBJ2-7; length: 16; CDR3: CATSRVNRTSGYEQYF; DNA: TGTGCCACCAGCAGAGTAAACAGGACCAGCGGCTACGAGCAGTACTTC
size: many; D: NA; V: TRBV11-2; J: TRBJ1-1; length: 16; CDR3: CASRRRGKNGDTEAFF; DNA: TGTGCCAGCAGACGGAGAGGGAAGAACGGAGACACTGAAGCTTTCTTT
size: NA; D: NA; V: TRBV29-1; J: TRBJ2-5; length: 13; CDR3: CSVEQGRGETQYF; DNA: TGCAGCGTAGAACAGGGGCGGGGGGAGACCCAGTACTTC
size: NA; D: NA; V: TRBV7-8; J: TRBJ1-1; length: 17; CDR3: CASSPRGRVSLNTEAFF; DNA: TGTGCCAGCAGCCCCCGAGGCAGGGTATCCCTGAACACTGAAGCTTTCTTT
size: many; D: NA; V: TRBV7-2; J: TRBJ2-1; length: 12; CDR3: CASSWVGDEQFF; DNA: TGTGCCAGCAGCTGGGTTGGGGATGAGCAGTTCTTC
size: many; D: TRBD2; V: TRBV7-8; J: TRBJ2-3; length: 16; CDR3: CASSPRTSASTDTQYF; DNA: TGTGCCAGCAGCCCGCGGACTAGCGCGAGCACAGATACGCAGTATTTT
size: NA; D: TRBD1; V: TRBV20-1; J: TRBJ2-7; length: 14; CDR3: CSARKWTGSYEQYF; DNA: TGCAGTGCTAGAAAATGGACAGGGAGCTACGAACAGTACTTC
size: NA; D: TRBD2; V: TRBV5-4; J: TRBJ2-7; length: 15; CDR3: CASSSGLAGGSEQYF; DNA: TGTGCCAGCAGCTCTGGACTAGCGGGAGGTTCCGAGCAGTACTTC
size: once; D: NA; V: TRBV5-1; J: TRBJ2-2; length: 14; CDR3: CASSVAGNTGELFF; DNA: TGCGCCAGCAGCGTGGCGGGAAACACCGGGGAGCTGTTTTTT
size: few; D: TRBD1; V: TRBV7-9; J: TRBJ2-3; length: 15; CDR3: CASSRDRVLPDTQYF; DNA: TGTGCCAGCAGCCGGGACAGGGTACTACCAGATACGCAGTATTTT
size: many; D: NA; V: TRBV28; J: TRBJ2-3; length: 18; CDR3: CASSFSSRRGSITDTQYF; DNA: TGTGCCAGCAGTTTCTCCTCCCGGAGAGGTAGTATCACAGATACGCAGTATTTT